These T cell receptor beta chains were read from a single sample in a study of blood T cell repertoires in COVID-19. Profiled with immunoSEQ multiplex PCR; TCRdb holds only in-frame clones, not every one. The sample holds about 200,000 clones, around 87% seen once. Sequences were obtained from PBMCs or T cells enriched from blood (not recorded which). All receptors come from a young woman who had recovered from COVID-19. CDR3s include the opening cysteine and the closing phenylalanine or tryptophan. D genes are given only for firm matches.

d_call: TRBD1
v_call: TRBV3-1/TRBV3-2
j_call: TRBJ1-2
cdr3_aa: CASSQGGGGDGYTF

d_call: .
v_call: TRBV6-5
j_call: TRBJ2-3
cdr3_aa: CASIDGKTDTQYF

d_call: .
v_call: TRBV27
j_call: TRBJ1-2
cdr3_aa: CASSLQGEGLDYGYTF

d_call: TRBD1
v_call: TRBV30
j_call: TRBJ1-2
cdr3_aa: CAWSLTGVGYTF

d_call: .
v_call: TRBV4-3
j_call: TRBJ1-2
cdr3_aa: CASSQDRFGYTF

d_call: TRBD2
v_call: TRBV24-1
j_call: TRBJ2-3
cdr3_aa: CATRGAGEDTQYF

d_call: .
v_call: TRBV18
j_call: TRBJ2-7
cdr3_aa: CASSPGGGGAYEQYF

d_call: TRBD1
v_call: TRBV18
j_call: TRBJ1-1
cdr3_aa: CASSQTITGGNTEAFF

d_call: .
v_call: TRBV20-1
j_call: TRBJ2-1
cdr3_aa: CSSRPDNEQFF

d_call: TRBD1
v_call: TRBV6-5
j_call: TRBJ1-1
cdr3_aa: CASRTGTALYDEAFF

d_call: .
v_call: TRBV13
j_call: TRBJ2-2
cdr3_aa: CASSSKFGTGELFF